The clone carrying this TCR beta chain was observed a few times. Its antigen is undetermined. The CDR3 sequence is 18 residues long. Losses at the gene ends were 0 bases for V and 0 bases for J; bases not matched to a gene: 10. Germline lookup yields CDR1 MNHEY and CDR2 SVGAGI. RNA transcripts yielded amplified TCR beta CDR3 regions. A first-round RT-PCR of the TCR CDR3 used the HTBI primer set. From the multiplex PCR reads, TCRdb called clonotypes with MiXCR, one entry per CDR3 protein. The data contain about 480,000 distinct CDR3 sequences, over 13% of them singletons. Hyperthyroidism in the patients, aged 18 to 65, was newly diagnosed and under 2 months in duration. The authors took PBMCs from 10 ml fresh peripheral blood. The sample comes from a study of T cells in Graves' hyperthyroidism and ophthalmopathy. Findings of the study overall: Ophthalmopathy was distinguished from stable hyperthyroidism by 13 V-J signatures.

The chain recombines TRBV6-5 with TRBJ1-2; 7 bases map to TRBD1. The receptor comes from a woman under 30 with Graves' hyperthyroidism. The source material was blood. In DNA, the CDR3 is TGTGCCAGCAGTTACTCGATGAGGACAGGCCGTTCTAACTATGGCTACACCTTC. Its protein product is CASSYSMRTGRSNYGYTF.